The 29 T cell receptor beta chains below come from one sample, sequenced in a study of T cell repertoires in cytomegalovirus infection (dated by TCRdb to between 2018 and 2020). Sequencer: Illumina HiSeq 1500. Clones were called with MiXCR by TCRdb after fastp trimmed the public reads at Q25, and only in-frame beta chains were retained. Identical CDR3 protein sequences are pooled into one entry, listed with their most common genes and DNA. This sample is represented by about 140,000 distinct CDR3 sequences; under 8% of them were singletons. The ten biggest clones cover roughly 18% of the sample. The sequencing input was PBMCs. The receptors were gathered from a human donor in good health (CMV status not recorded). Some clones in this sample may be carry-over from other donors' samples.

This chain uses TRBV28 with TRBJ1-4; D possibly corresponds to TRBD1 (6 bases). V lost 6 bases and J lost 4, with 15 bases in between. CDR3 size: 15 residues. Germline values: CDR1 MDHEN, CDR2 SYDVKM. For the CDR3, the DNA is TGTGCCAGCAGCGAACAGGGATGGGGTAATGAAAAACTGTTTTTT. It translates to CASSEQGWGNEKLFF.

This clonotype was counted only a few times. The chain couples TRBV15 to TRBJ1-1; no firm D call. The V gene's germline CDR1 is LNHNV and CDR2 YYDKDF (reference sequence). V was shortened by 0 bases and J by 1 base, with 6 bases between the two germline ends. The CDR3 spans 14 residues. The chain's CDR3 is CATSREAENTEAFF. The CDR3 nucleotides read TGTGCCACCAGCAGAGAGGCAGAGAACACTGAAGCTTTCTTT.

This clonotype was found many times. This chain connects TRBV7-2 to TRBJ1-4, with D unclear. The CDR3 runs to 13 residues. The V gene's germline CDR1 is SGHTA and CDR2 FQGNSA. Trimming removed 5 bases from V and 6 bases from J, with 10 bases in between. The CDR3 region has the DNA TGTGCCAGCAGCCCAAATTACTATGAAAAACTGTTTTTT. Translated: CASSPNYYEKLFF.

The sample holds a few counts of this clonotype. The V gene is TRBV29-1, the J gene TRBJ1-2, with D possibly being TRBD1 (5 bases). The V gene's germline CDR1 is SQVTM and CDR2 ANQGSEA. The ends were cut back, 0 bases at V and 6 bases at J, with 14 bases in the middle. This CDR3 region has 14 residues. This CDR3 reads CSVEDLRGSDGYTF. In nucleotides, the CDR3 is TGCAGCGTTGAAGATTTGAGGGGCTCGGATGGCTACACCTTC.

This clonotype was seen a handful of times. The chain recombines TRBV28 with TRBJ1-1, with D possibly matching TRBD1 (5 bases). With 2 bases removed from V and 1 base from J, the gap between germline ends came to 8 bases. In germline, CDR1 is MDHEN, CDR2 SYDVKM. The CDR3 has 14 amino acids. CDR3 sequence (DNA): TGTGCCAGCAGTTTAGTGACAGCGAACACTGAAGCTTTCTTT. This codes for CASSLVTANTEAFF.

The J gene is TRBJ1-5, the V gene TRBV20-1; possible D gene TRBD1, 6 bases. Germline V CDR1 and CDR2: DFQATT, SNEGSKA (reference sequence). This CDR3 has 15 residues. The V end was cut by 4 bases, the J end by 0 bases, with 13 bases between. In nucleotides, the CDR3 is TGCAGTGCTACCCAAACAGGGTATAGCAATCAGCCCCAGCATTTT. Translating it yields CSATQTGYSNQPQHF.

The rearrangement links TRBV13 to TRBJ2-1; 8 bases align to TRBD2. Trimming at V came to 5 bases and at J to 4 bases, leaving 7 bases not matched to a gene. This CDR3 is 15 amino acids long. Germline CDR1 is PRHDT and CDR2 is FYEKMQ (reference sequence). In nucleotides, the CDR3 is TGTGCCAGCAGCCGACCTAGCGGGCAGTACAATGAGCAGTTCTTC. It specifies CASSRPSGQYNEQFF.

This clonotype was found many times. CDR3 protein: CASKSRDLVAFF. The CDR3 DNA is TGTGCCAGTAAATCCAGGGATTTGGTGGCTTTCTTT. The chain couples TRBV19 to TRBJ1-1; perhaps TRBD1 as D (5 bases). The CDR3 is 12 residues long. V lost 7 bases to trimming and J lost 11 bases, with 17 bases between them. Germline V gene sequence: CDR1 LNHDA, CDR2 SQIVND (reference sequence).

This clonotype was recorded a few times. The J gene is TRBJ2-7, the V gene TRBV9, with 7 bases matching TRBD1. The germline V gene encodes CDR1 SGDLS and CDR2 YYNGEE. The CDR3 contains 14 residues. V lost 3 bases, J lost 2 bases, and 5 bases stayed unmatched. CDR3 coding DNA: TGTGCCAGCAGCGCCGGGACAGCGACCTACGAGCAGTACTTC. Its protein product is CASSAGTATYEQYF.

V usage is TRBV5-1 and J usage is TRBJ2-5; perhaps TRBD2 as D (5 bases). The germline gives CDR1 SGHRS, CDR2 YFSETQ. CDR3 size: 14 residues. V shed 0 bases and J shed 4 bases, with 10 bases lying between them. The CDR3 nucleotides are TGCGCCAGCAGCTTGGCCGGGAAAGGAGAGACCCAGTACTTC. Protein product: CASSLAGKGETQYF.

This clonotype has a handful of counts. The rearrangement joins TRBV12-3 or TRBV12-4 to TRBJ1-4; TRBD1 agrees at 7 bases. J was trimmed by 5 bases and V by 5 bases; bases with no gene match: 8. The CDR3 length is 15 residues. The chain's CDR3 is CASSPPGQLNEKLFF. CDR3 DNA: TGTGCCAGCAGTCCCCCGGGACAGCTGAATGAAAAACTGTTTTTT.

This clonotype was recorded at least ten times. This chain joins TRBV20-1 and TRBJ2-7; the D gene is possibly TRBD2 (6 bases). Germline V gene lookup returns CDR1 DFQATT and CDR2 SNEGSKA (reference sequence). The V and J ends lost 6 bases and 0 bases respectively, with 15 bases between them. This CDR3 is built from 14 residues. In DNA form, the CDR3 reads TGCAGTGCCCCACCGGGGGTCGGCTCCTACGAGCAGTACTTC. Amino acids: CSAPPGVGSYEQYF.

This clonotype was seen at least ten times. The chain recombines TRBV28 with TRBJ2-3, with 10 bases matching TRBD1. This CDR3 has 16 residues. V lost 7 bases and J lost 3; bases outside the gene matches: 10. Germline CDR1 reads MDHEN; CDR2 reads SYDVKM. As DNA, the CDR3 is TGTGCCAGCAACCTGGTGGACAGGGGGAGAACAGATACGCAGTATTTT. Protein: CASNLVDRGRTDTQYF.

This clonotype has only a few counts. This sequence joins TRBV6-2 or TRBV6-3 and TRBJ1-2; no firm D call. CDR1 and CDR2 (germline): MNHEY, SVGEGT. The CDR3 spans 14 residues. With 6 bases removed from V and 3 bases from J, the gap between germline ends came to 14 bases. CDR3 sequence (DNA): TGTGCCAGCAGCAGAAGCGGTGGTGACTATGGCTACACCTTC. It encodes CASSRSGGDYGYTF.

This clonotype was detected many times. V and J are TRBV15 and TRBJ1-2; D is ambiguous. V lost 0 bases, J lost 3 bases, and 11 bases lay in between. In germline, CDR1 is LNHNV, CDR2 YYDKDF (reference sequence). The CDR3 is made up of 15 amino acids. CDR3 residues: CATSREIPRDYGYTF. CDR3 bases: TGTGCCACCAGCAGAGAGATTCCACGCGACTATGGCTACACCTTC.

This clonotype was seen at least ten times. The chain uses TRBV20-1 and TRBJ1-5; unclear D gene. This CDR3 spans 14 amino acids. Germline V lookup: CDR1 DFQATT, CDR2 SNEGSKA (reference sequence). V gave up 0 bases and J gave up 2 bases, with 8 bases separating them. The CDR3 sequence is CSARDRTGNQPQHF. For the CDR3, the DNA is TGCAGTGCTAGAGATCGAACAGGCAATCAGCCCCAGCATTTT.

This clonotype was observed a handful of times. CDR3 nucleotides: TGCAGTGCGCCGTCCGAAGGGAGCGTTCGACAGACCCAGTACTTC. Amino acid sequence: CSAPSEGSVRQTQYF. The chain joins TRBV20-1 to TRBJ2-5, with TRBD2 as a possible D gene (5 bases). This CDR3 comprises 15 residues. The V end was cut by 6 bases, the J end by 6 bases, with 23 bases between. From germline, CDR1 is DFQATT and CDR2 SNEGSKA (reference sequence).

At least ten counts were recorded for this clonotype. This chain uses TRBV7-3 with TRBJ1-1, with 11 bases aligning to TRBD1. The germline CDR1 and CDR2 sequences are SGHTA and FQGTGA. The CDR3 spans 12 residues. The J segment lost 11 bases and the V segment lost 5 bases, leaving 4 bases of the junction unmatched. The CDR3 loop is CASSPGQGAAFF. The CDR3 DNA is TGTGCCAGCAGCCCCGGACAGGGGGCGGCTTTCTTT. Looking up the rest from reference TRBV7-3 and TRBJ1-1 gives the full variable domain: GAGVSQTPSNKVTEKGKYVELRCDPISGHTALYWYRQSLGQGPEFLIYFQGTGAADDSGLPNDRFFAVRPEGSVSTLKIQRTERGDSAVYLCASSPGQGAAFFGQGTRLTVV.

The sample holds many counts of this clonotype. The chain has TRBV7-6 and TRBJ1-1; 7 bases agree with TRBD1. The CDR3 contains 14 residues. The junction had 9 bases not matched to a gene; V was cut back by 5 bases and J by 6 bases. Germline V CDR1 and CDR2: SGHVS, FNYEAQ. The CDR3 coding sequence is TGTGCCAGCAGCCCGGCAGGGGGTAGGGCTGAAGCTTTCTTT. Translated, it gives CASSPAGGRAEAFF.

This clonotype was found many times. The rearrangement links TRBV7-2 to TRBJ2-3, with a possible D match to TRBD1 (5 bases). This CDR3 comprises 15 residues. V was trimmed by 3 bases and J by 10 bases, leaving 20 bases between them. The germline V gene has CDR1 SGHTA and CDR2 FQGNSA. DNA of the CDR3: TGTGCCAGCAGCTTGGACGGAGACAGCCCTTATTCGCAGTATTTT. Translation gives CASSLDGDSPYSQYF.

This clonotype was counted at least ten times. The chain is built from TRBV25-1 and TRBJ1-4; 7 nucleotides align to TRBD1. With V trimmed by 7 bases and J by 5 bases, 10 bases remained unmatched. Germline V lookup: CDR1 MGHDK, CDR2 SYGVNS. CDR3 length: 15 amino acids. CDR3 coding DNA: TGTGCCAGCACCAACTACGGGACAGCGAATGAAAAACTGTTTTTT. This gives the protein CASTNYGTANEKLFF.

The gene calls are TRBV4-3 and TRBJ2-3; TRBD2 matches at 9 bases. Germline CDR1 reads LGHNA; CDR2 reads YSLEER. This CDR3 region has 18 residues. The trim removed 0 bases at V and 5 bases at J, leaving 12 bases unmatched. The CDR3 spells CASSQDHDAGGPVDTQYF. The CDR3 nucleotides are TGCGCCAGCAGCCAAGATCATGACGCGGGGGGGCCGGTAGATACGCAGTATTTT.

This clonotype was detected ten times or more. V gene TRBV7-3 combines with J gene TRBJ1-5; D gene ambiguous. V lost 1 base and J lost 9, with 10 bases in between. The germline V gene encodes CDR1 SGHTA and CDR2 FQGTGA. This CDR3 comprises 13 residues. The CDR3: CASSLRRGGPQHF. CDR3 nucleotides: TGTGCCAGCAGCTTAAGGCGGGGAGGGCCCCAGCATTTT.

There are many counts of this clonotype. This chain connects TRBV7-2 to TRBJ2-1; D is possibly TRBD1 (6 bases). This CDR3 has 15 residues. Trimming took off 3 bases at V and 2 bases at J, with 11 bases between the two ends. CDR1 and CDR2 from the germline V gene are SGHTA and FQGNSA. CDR3 DNA sequence: TGTGCCAGCAGCTTGCTCCGGGACACCTACAATGAGCAGTTCTTC. This translates into CASSLLRDTYNEQFF.

At least ten counts were recorded for this clonotype. This chain connects TRBV6-4 to TRBJ1-2, with TRBD1 matching 9 bases. Germline CDR1 and CDR2: MRHNA and SNTAGT. V lost 6 bases to trimming and J lost 8 bases; unmatched junction nucleotides: 10. The CDR3 runs 14 residues. DNA for the CDR3: TGTGCCAGCAGCCCCGGGACAGGGATAGGGGGCTACACCTTC. This encodes CASSPGTGIGGYTF.

This chain joins TRBV20-1 and TRBJ2-5; TRBD2 matches 12 bases. The CDR3 consists of 15 residues. Germline V gene data show CDR1 as DFQATT and CDR2 as SNEGSKA (reference sequence). V trimming: 1 base; J trimming: 9 bases; junction bases outside the gene matches: 9. This CDR3 reads CSARVPTSGGGAQYF. CDR3 DNA: TGCAGTGCTAGAGTCCCGACTAGCGGGGGAGGGGCCCAGTACTTC.

This clonotype was detected ten times or more. The CDR3 is CAISSDSNNSPLHF. The DNA for the CDR3 is TGTGCCATCAGCTCGGACAGCAATAATTCACCCCTCCACTTT. This chain uses TRBV10-3 with TRBJ1-6, with a possible D match to TRBD1 (6 bases). This CDR3 comprises 14 residues. Germline CDR1 is ENHRY and CDR2 is SYGVKD. Trimming shortened V by 6 bases and J by 5 bases, and 11 bases separated the two germline ends.

A few counts support this clonotype. The V and J genes are TRBV28 and TRBJ1-5; 8 bases line up with TRBD1. Unmatched junction bases numbered 8, after V lost 6 bases and J lost 7 bases. CDR3 length: 14 amino acids. The germline gives CDR1 MDHEN, CDR2 SYDVKM. In DNA form, the CDR3 reads TGTGCCAGCAGATTAACAGGGGGGGAACAGCCCCAGCATTTT. It codes for CASRLTGGEQPQHF.

Ten or more counts support this clonotype. This chain connects TRBV7-2 to TRBJ1-2, with a possible D match to TRBD1 (5 bases). CDR1 SGHTA and CDR2 FQGNSA come from the germline V gene. This CDR3 is built from 17 residues. V was trimmed by 0 bases and J by 3 bases, leaving 17 bases between them. CDR3 region: CASSLALGQSGHYGYTF. In DNA form, the CDR3 reads TGTGCCAGCAGCTTAGCGCTGGGGCAGTCAGGTCACTATGGCTACACCTTC.